Shown below are 5 T cell receptor beta chains from a single sample sequenced in a study of identical twins. TCRdb reprocessed the 5' RACE reads via MiXCR and lists one record per CDR3 protein. The sample has roughly 1,500,000 distinct CDR3 sequences, under 35% seen once; the top ten hold about 0.27%. Sequencing was done on a sample of cord blood. These receptors were taken from a newborn girl in good health.

The chain couples TRBV4-1 to TRBJ2-2, with 13 bases fitting TRBD2. V dropped 1 base and J dropped 7; count of bases not matched to a gene: 6. Germline CDR1 reads MGHRA; CDR2 reads YSYEKL. The CDR3 totals 17 residues. CDR3 sequence: CASSQGGLAGAGGELFF. CDR3 bases: TGCGCCAGCAGCCAAGGTGGACTAGCGGGAGCTGGCGGGGAGCTGTTTTTT.

The table lists this clonotype with a few counts. This chain links TRBV19 with TRBJ1-2; TRBD1 matches at 7 bases. J was trimmed by 2 bases and V by 6 bases; bases with no gene match: 6. Germline assignment: CDR1 LNHDA and CDR2 SQIVND (reference sequence). The length of the CDR3 is 14 residues. CDR3 residues: CASRPRGSNYGYTF. The DNA of the CDR3 is TGTGCCAGTAGGCCCAGGGGGTCAAACTATGGCTACACCTTC.

The V call is TRBV20-1, the J call TRBJ2-6; 11 bases fit TRBD2. V shed 3 bases, J shed 1 base, and the junction held 14 bases outside the gene matches. Germline V lookup: CDR1 DFQATT, CDR2 SNEGSKA (reference sequence). The CDR3 loop spans 20 amino acids. CDR3 amino acids: CSASPIAGGLVASGANVLTF. The CDR3 bases are TGCAGTGCTAGTCCCATAGCGGGGGGGCTAGTTGCGTCTGGGGCCAACGTCCTGACTTTC.

This clonotype was counted between two and nine times. The chain combines TRBV10-3 with TRBJ1-6; D call uncertain. The V end lost 2 bases, the J end lost 0 bases, and 8 bases lay between the germline ends. This CDR3 is 16 amino acids long. Looked up from germline, CDR1 is ENHRY and CDR2 is SYGVKD. CDR3 sequence: CAISEQRSSYNSPLHF. In DNA form, the CDR3 reads TGTGCCATCAGTGAGCAAAGGAGCTCCTATAATTCACCCCTCCACTTT.

The chain joins TRBV7-9 to TRBJ2-7, with 12 bases aligning to TRBD2. Losses at the gene ends were 2 bases for V and 0 bases for J; bases not matched to a gene: 8. The CDR3 length is 18 residues. CDR1 and CDR2 from the germline V gene are SEHNR and FQNEAQ (reference sequence). CDR3 DNA: TGTGCCAGCAGCTTACTTCCCGGACTAGCGGGACCCTCCTACGAGCAGTACTTC. Translation: CASSLLPGLAGPSYEQYF.